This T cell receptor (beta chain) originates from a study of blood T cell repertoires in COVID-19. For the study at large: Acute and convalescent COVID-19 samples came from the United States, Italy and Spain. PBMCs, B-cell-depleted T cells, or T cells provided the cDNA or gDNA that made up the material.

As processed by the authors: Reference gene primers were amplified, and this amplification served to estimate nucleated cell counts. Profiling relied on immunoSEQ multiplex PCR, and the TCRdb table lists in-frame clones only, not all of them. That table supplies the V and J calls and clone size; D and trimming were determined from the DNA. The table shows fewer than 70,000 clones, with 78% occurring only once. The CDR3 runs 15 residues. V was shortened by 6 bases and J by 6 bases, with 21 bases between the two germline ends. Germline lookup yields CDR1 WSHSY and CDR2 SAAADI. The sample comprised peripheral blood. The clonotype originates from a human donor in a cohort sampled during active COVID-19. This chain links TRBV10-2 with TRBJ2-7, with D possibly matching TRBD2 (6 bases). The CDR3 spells CASRSRTGAQLEQYF. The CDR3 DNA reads TGCGCCAGCAGGTCGAGAACGGGAGCCCAACTCGAGCAGTACTTC.